These T cell receptor beta chains were read from a single sample in a study of early T cells in non-severe SARS-CoV-2 infection. TCRdb redid the calling of the 5' RACE reads with MiXCR, one entry per CDR3 protein. The sample lists approximately 110,000 distinct CDR3 sequences, 15% occurring once. The sequencing input was whole blood. These receptors were obtained from an adult who was a healthcare worker with PCR-confirmed SARS-CoV-2 infection or an uninfected control (not recorded which). Both conserved end residues are part of each CDR3. D genes are given only for firm matches. Expanded clones get a size class; other rows say once, few or many, or leave the size out.

d_call j_call v_call clone_size cdr3_nt cdr3_aa
- TRBJ1-1 TRBV3-1 - TGTGCCAGCAGCCAATACACAGGGAACACTGAAGCTTTCTTT CASSQYTGNTEAFF
TRBD1 TRBJ1-4 TRBV5-6 - TGTGCCAGCAGCCAACTGGACAGGGGGGATGAAAAACTGTTTTTT CASSQLDRGDEKLFF
- TRBJ1-6 TRBV27 - TGTGCCAGCAGTTTTCCTGGCGGCTCACCCCTCCACTTT CASSFPGGSPLHF
- TRBJ1-1 TRBV2 few TGTGCCAGCAGTGATTATGGGGGGAACACTGAAGCTTTCTTT CASSDYGGNTEAFF
TRBD2 TRBJ2-3 TRBV7-6 - TGTGCCAGCAGCTTAGGGCGGGGGAAGAGCACAGATACGCAGTATTTT CASSLGRGKSTDTQYF
- TRBJ2-5 TRBV23-1 few TGCGCCAGCAGTCAACTTGACAAATGGACCCAGTACTTC CASSQLDKWTQYF
- TRBJ2-1 TRBV10-2 - TGCGCCAGCAGGGGGGGTCACTACAATGAGCAGTTCTTC CASRGGHYNEQFF
- TRBJ2-7 TRBV7-9 few TGTGCCAGCAGCCGAGAGGTTGGCGAGCAGTACTTC CASSREVGEQYF
- TRBJ2-1 TRBV10-2 few TGCGCCAGCTCCCGGGGGGCGAACTACAATGAGCAGTTCTTC CASSRGANYNEQFF
TRBD2 TRBJ2-3 TRBV9 few TGTGCCAGCAGCGTAGATGGACTAGCGGGGGGGCTCGGGAGCGTTACGCAGTATTTT CASSVDGLAGGLGSVTQYF
- TRBJ2-1 TRBV13 - TGTGCCAGCAGCCCAAAGAACTCCTACAATGAGCAGTTCTTC CASSPKNSYNEQFF
TRBD2 TRBJ2-1 TRBV5-4 few TGTGCCAGCAGCTTATGGGGGGGACCATACAATGAGCAGTTCTTC CASSLWGGPYNEQFF
- TRBJ2-1 TRBV19 few TGTGCCAGTAGTATACAGGGGAACTTATACAATGAGCAGTTCTTC CASSIQGNLYNEQFF
TRBD1 TRBJ2-3 TRBV5-1 - TGCGCCAGCAGCCTCGGACAGGGGTCTCCCACAGATACGCAGTATTTT CASSLGQGSPTDTQYF
- TRBJ2-2 TRBV19 - TGTGCCAGTACCCAAACAGCCTACACCGGGGAGCTGTTTTTT CASTQTAYTGELFF
TRBD1 TRBJ2-1 TRBV3-1 few TGTGCCAGCAGCCCCTCCCCAGGGGGCGGATACAATGAGCAGTTCTTC CASSPSPGGGYNEQFF
- TRBJ2-7 TRBV3-1 few TGTGCCAGCAGCCAAGGGGCCCCCTACGAGCAGTACTTC CASSQGAPYEQYF
- TRBJ2-2 TRBV2 - TGTGCCAGCAGTGGAGGCAGGGCAAGAACCGGGAAGCTGTTTTTT CASSGGRARTGKLFF
TRBD2 TRBJ2-3 TRBV12-3/TRBV12-4 - TGTGCCAGCAGCCCTACTAGCGCCAGCACAGATACGCAGTATTTT CASSPTSASTDTQYF
- TRBJ1-2 TRBV10-2 - TGCGCCAGCAGTGAGTCGAAGGGGGACGGCTACACCTTC CASSESKGDGYTF
TRBD1 TRBJ2-2 TRBV7-9 few TGTGCCAGCAGCTCGCAGGGACAGGTCGGAAACACCGGGGAGCTGTTTTTT CASSSQGQVGNTGELFF
- TRBJ2-5 TRBV3-1 many TGTGCCAGCAGCCAGAGTAGAGAGACCCAGTACTTC CASSQSRETQYF
- TRBJ1-1 TRBV12-3/TRBV12-4 - TGTGCCAGCAGTTTAAGTCCGGGGGGCACTGAAGCTTTCTTT CASSLSPGGTEAFF